This entry describes one TCR beta chain. Its antigen is as yet unknown. This entry is derived from a study of regulatory T cells in long-lasting Graves disease. Study-wide results and caveats: New patients shared fewer public clonotypes (approximately 970) than persistent patients did (around 2,900).

To make TCR beta libraries, researchers used iRepertoire HTBI primers and Arm-PCR of CDR3 regions. TCRdb reprocessed the multiplex PCR reads via MiXCR and lists one record per CDR3 protein. The table lists fewer than 650,000 distinct CDR3 sequences, approximately 16% of them singletons. The time point is: newly diagnosed GD, antithyroid drugs for less than 3 months. Scientists built the TCR library using RNA that was extracted from PBMCs. Patients of an endocrinology department in Xi'an, China, were included. The same data also went into a second study, on T cells in Graves' hyperthyroidism and ophthalmopathy. That paper adds: Patients having uncontrolled infection, another autoimmune disease, pregnancy or lactation were not included. From stable hyperthyroidism, ophthalmopathy was separated by a 13 V-J model.

Sample: peripheral blood mononuclear cells (PBMCs), taken at new diagnosis, from a patient treated with antithyroid drugs. The receptor was isolated from a man younger than 35 with Graves disease.

The CDR3, as DNA: TGTGCCACCTCCCCGGGCGGAGCGGCCCTCCACTTT. Amino acids: CATSPGGAALHF. The V call is TRBV10-3, the J call TRBJ1-6; no clear D gene. The CDR3 is made up of 12 amino acids. V lost 10 bases to trimming and J lost 14 bases, with 18 bases between them. CDR1 and CDR2 from the germline V gene are ENHRY and SYGVKD.